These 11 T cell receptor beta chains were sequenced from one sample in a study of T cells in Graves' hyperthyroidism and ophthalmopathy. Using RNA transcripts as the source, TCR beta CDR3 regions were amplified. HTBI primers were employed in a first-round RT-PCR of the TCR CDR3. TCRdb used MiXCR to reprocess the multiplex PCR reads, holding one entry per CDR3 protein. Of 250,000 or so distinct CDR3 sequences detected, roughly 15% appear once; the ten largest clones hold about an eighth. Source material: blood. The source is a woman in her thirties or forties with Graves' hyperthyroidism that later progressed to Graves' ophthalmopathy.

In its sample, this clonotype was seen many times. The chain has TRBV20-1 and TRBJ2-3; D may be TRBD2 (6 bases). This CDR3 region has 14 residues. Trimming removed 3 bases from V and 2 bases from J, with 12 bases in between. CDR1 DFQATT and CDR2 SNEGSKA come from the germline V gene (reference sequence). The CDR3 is CSASWGLNTDTQYF. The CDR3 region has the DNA TGCAGTGCTAGTTGGGGACTCAACACAGATACGCAGTATTTT.

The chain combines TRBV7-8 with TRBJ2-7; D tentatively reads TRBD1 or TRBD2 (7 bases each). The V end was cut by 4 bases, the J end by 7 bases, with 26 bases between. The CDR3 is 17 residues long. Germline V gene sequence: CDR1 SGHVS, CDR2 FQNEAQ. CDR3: CASSSPLGGRGGVEQYF. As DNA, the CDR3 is TGTGCCAGCAGCTCCCCCCTGGGGGGCAGGGGGGGTGTTGAGCAGTACTTC.

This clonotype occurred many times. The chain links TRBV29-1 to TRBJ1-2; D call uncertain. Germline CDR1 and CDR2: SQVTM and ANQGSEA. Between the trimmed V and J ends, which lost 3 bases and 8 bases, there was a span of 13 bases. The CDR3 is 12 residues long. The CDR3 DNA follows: TGCAGCGTTGAGGGGTCCTCGGGCGGCTACACCTTC. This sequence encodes CSVEGSSGGYTF.

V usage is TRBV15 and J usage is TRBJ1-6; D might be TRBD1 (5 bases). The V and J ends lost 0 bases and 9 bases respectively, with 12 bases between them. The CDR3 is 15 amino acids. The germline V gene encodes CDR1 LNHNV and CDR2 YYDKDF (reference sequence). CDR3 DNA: TGTGCCACCAGCAGAGATAGTGGGGCAACTTCACCCCTCCACTTT. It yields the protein CATSRDSGATSPLHF.

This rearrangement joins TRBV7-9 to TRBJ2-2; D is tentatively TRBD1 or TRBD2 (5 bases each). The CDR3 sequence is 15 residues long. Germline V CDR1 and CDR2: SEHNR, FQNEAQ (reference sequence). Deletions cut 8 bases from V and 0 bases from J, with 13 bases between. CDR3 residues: CASRRGAPNTGELFF. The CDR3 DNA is TGTGCCAGCCGACGAGGGGCACCGAACACCGGGGAGCTGTTTTTT.

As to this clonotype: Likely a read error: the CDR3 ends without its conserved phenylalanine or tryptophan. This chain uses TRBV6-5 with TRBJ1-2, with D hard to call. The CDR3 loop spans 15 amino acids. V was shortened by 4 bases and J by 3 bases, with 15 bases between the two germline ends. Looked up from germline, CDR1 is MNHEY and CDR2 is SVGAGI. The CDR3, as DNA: TGTGCCAGCAGTTTTGGACGGCCGGGTGACTATGGCTACACCCTC. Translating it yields CASSFGRPGDYGYTL.

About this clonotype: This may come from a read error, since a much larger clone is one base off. The CDR3 loop reads CASSEVGRRAEAFF. For the CDR3, the DNA is TGTGCCAGCAGTGAAGTCGGGCGCCGGGCTGAAGCTTTCTTT. This chain uses TRBV6-1 with TRBJ1-1, with D uncertain. Germline V gives CDR1 MNHNS, CDR2 SASEGT. The CDR3 totals 14 residues. The V and J ends lost 1 base and 6 bases respectively, with 12 bases between them.

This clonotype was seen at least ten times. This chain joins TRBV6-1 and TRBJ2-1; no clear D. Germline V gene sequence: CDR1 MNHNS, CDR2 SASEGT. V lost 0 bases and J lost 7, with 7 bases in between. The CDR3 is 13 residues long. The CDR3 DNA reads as TGTGCCAGCAGTGAAGCGATCGAGAATGAGCAGTTCTTC. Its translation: CASSEAIENEQFF.

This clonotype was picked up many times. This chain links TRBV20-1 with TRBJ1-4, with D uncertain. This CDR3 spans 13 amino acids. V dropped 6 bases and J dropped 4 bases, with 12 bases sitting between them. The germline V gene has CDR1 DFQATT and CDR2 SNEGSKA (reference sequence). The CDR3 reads CSAVTGSNEKLFF. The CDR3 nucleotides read TGCAGTGCCGTTACTGGGAGTAATGAAAAACTGTTTTTT.

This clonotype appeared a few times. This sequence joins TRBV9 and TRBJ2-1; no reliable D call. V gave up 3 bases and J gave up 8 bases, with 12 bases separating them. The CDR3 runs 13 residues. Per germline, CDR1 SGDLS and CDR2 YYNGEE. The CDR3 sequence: CASSAPLADEQFF. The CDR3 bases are TGTGCCAGCAGCGCTCCCCTTGCGGATGAGCAGTTCTTC.

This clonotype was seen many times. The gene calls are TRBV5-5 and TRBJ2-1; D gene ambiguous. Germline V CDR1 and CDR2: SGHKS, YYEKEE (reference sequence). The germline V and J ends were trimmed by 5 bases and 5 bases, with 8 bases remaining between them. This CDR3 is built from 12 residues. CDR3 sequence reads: CASSEEDNEQFF. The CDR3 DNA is TGTGCCAGCAGTGAAGAAGACAATGAGCAGTTCTTC. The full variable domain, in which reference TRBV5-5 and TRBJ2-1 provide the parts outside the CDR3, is DAGVTQSPTHLIKTRGQQVTLRCSPISGHKSVSWYQQVLGQGPQFIFQYYEKEERGRGNFPDRFSARQFPNYSSELNVNALLLGDSALYLCASSEEDNEQFFGPGTRLTVL.